These 16 T cell receptor beta chains came from one sample sequenced in a study of post-analysis software for immune sequencing data. Whole-study results and caveats: About five TRBV segments, including TRBV5-6, TRBV5-1 and TRBV20-1, were more frequent in patients than controls.

No antigen has been identified for these receptors. cDNA libraries of TCR beta carried unique molecular identifiers. A single record per CDR3 protein comes from TCRdb applying MiXCR to the PCR reads. The table has approximately 660,000 distinct CDR3 sequences, over 45% seen once. The sample was blood. Receptor source: a girl aged 2 to 9 with multiple sclerosis.

CDR3 nucleotides: TGCAGCGTCACCTGGGGGGAGAGCACCGGGGAGCTGTTTTTT. Translated, it gives CSVTWGESTGELFF. The V call is TRBV29-1, the J call TRBJ2-2; D is perhaps TRBD2 (6 bases). The germline gives CDR1 SQVTM, CDR2 ANQGSEA. There are 14 residues in the CDR3. The V end was cut by 6 bases, the J end by 4 bases, with 15 bases between.

V usage is TRBV15 and J usage is TRBJ1-5, with D possibly TRBD1 on 5 matching bases. CDR3 length equals 15 residues. Trimming removed 0 bases at V and 4 bases at J, with 10 bases between. Germline lookup yields CDR1 LNHNV and CDR2 YYDKDF (reference sequence). The CDR3 sequence is CATSRDLDTNQPQHF. CDR3 DNA sequence: TGTGCCACCAGCAGAGATCTGGACACAAATCAGCCCCAGCATTTT. Based on the CDR3 plus reference TRBV15 and TRBJ1-5, the full variable domain is DAMVIQNPRYQVTQFGKPVTLSCSQTLNHNVMYWYQQKSSQAPKLLFHYYDKDFNNEADTPDNFQSRRPNTSFCFLDIRSPGLGDTAMYLCATSRDLDTNQPQHFGDGTRLSIL.

The chain employs TRBV20-1 and TRBJ2-1; 12 bases fit TRBD2. The junction had 12 bases not matched to a gene; V was cut back by 4 bases and J by 2 bases. The germline V gene has CDR1 DFQATT and CDR2 SNEGSKA (reference sequence). There are 18 residues in the CDR3. The CDR3 DNA reads as TGCAGTGCTATCGACCTGACTAGCGGGAGTTGGACCTACAATGAGCAGTTCTTC. It specifies CSAIDLTSGSWTYNEQFF.

The chain couples TRBV20-1 to TRBJ2-7, with a possible D match to TRBD1 (5 bases). This CDR3 contains 18 residues. Germline assignment: CDR1 DFQATT and CDR2 SNEGSKA (reference sequence). V gave up 3 bases and J gave up 3 bases, with 27 bases separating them. CDR3 amino acids: CSASPPNLQAEESYEQYV. The CDR3 nucleotides read TGCAGTGCTAGCCCCCCTAACTTACAGGCCGAGGAGAGCTACGAGCAGTACGTC.

This clonotype was seen only a few times. This chain uses TRBV28 with TRBJ2-3, with 11 bases matching TRBD2. The CDR3 contains 17 residues. In germline, CDR1 is MDHEN, CDR2 SYDVKM. The junction had 13 bases not matched to a gene; V was cut back by 5 bases and J by 6 bases. CDR3 region: CASSGEIAGGPPDTQYF. CDR3 coding DNA: TGTGCCAGCAGTGGTGAAATAGCGGGGGGGCCCCCCGATACGCAGTATTTT.

This clonotype has just a few counts. The CDR3 DNA reads TGTGCCAGCAGCCCACAGACAGGGGTGAACACTGAAGCTTTCTTT. This codes for CASSPQTGVNTEAFF. This chain uses TRBV12-3 or TRBV12-4 with TRBJ1-1; 8 positions match TRBD1. Germline trimming cut 6 bases from V and 0 bases from J; bases unmatched to any gene: 6. The CDR3 runs 15 residues.

This clonotype appeared a few times. V and J are TRBV5-1 and TRBJ2-1; 7 bases line up with TRBD1. Trimming removed 0 bases from V and 8 bases from J; junction bases left unmatched: 8. The CDR3 consists of 15 residues. Germline assignment: CDR1 SGHRS and CDR2 YFSETQ. CDR3 sequence: CASSLETGMIDEQFF. CDR3 in DNA: TGCGCCAGCAGCTTGGAGACAGGGATGATCGATGAGCAGTTCTTC.

A word on this clonotype: Mismatch with germline at one junction end may stem from a read error. The V and J genes are TRBV5-1 and TRBJ2-6; 7 bases agree with TRBD1. Germline V gene data show CDR1 as SGHRS and CDR2 as YFSETQ. The CDR3 loop spans 16 amino acids. Here the CDR3 reads CASSSIDRAGANVPTF. CDR3 nucleotide sequence: TGCGCCAGCAGCTCTATTGACAGGGCTGGGGCCAACGTCCCGACTTTC.

CDR3 in DNA: TGTGCCAGCAGCCAAGTCGCGGGGGGGGCCATTCGGGCCAAAAACATTCAGTACTTC. Translation: CASSQVAGGAIRAKNIQYF. J is TRBJ2-4 and V is TRBV4-2; TRBD2 matches at 9 bases. The V gene end was trimmed by 1 base and the J gene end by 1 base; junction bases not matched to a gene: 11. Germline CDR1 is LGHNA and CDR2 is YNFKEQ. The CDR3 contains 19 residues.

The chain couples TRBV4-1 to TRBJ2-5, with TRBD1 matching over 9 bases. The end of the DNA aligns better with TRBJ2-7, so the J call may be wrong. CDR1 is MGHRA and CDR2 is YSYEKL in the germline V gene. The CDR3 has 15 amino acids. CDR3 in amino acids: CASSQEQGAVYEQYF. CDR3 sequence (DNA): TGCGCCAGCAGCCAAGAACAGGGGGCCGTATACGAGCAGTACTTC.

This chain connects TRBV5-1 to TRBJ1-1, with 8 bases matching TRBD1. V gave up 7 bases and J gave up 4 bases; unmatched junction bases: 9. CDR1 SGHRS and CDR2 YFSETQ come from the germline V gene. This CDR3 is 14 amino acids long. CDR3 in amino acids: CASLRGTGATEAFF. The CDR3 bases are TGCGCCAGCCTGAGAGGGACAGGTGCCACTGAAGCTTTCTTT.

The table lists this clonotype with a few counts. The CDR3 is CSVWTGTYEQYF. The CDR3 DNA is TGCAGCGTTTGGACAGGGACCTACGAGCAGTACTTC. The chain employs TRBV29-1 and TRBJ2-7; 8 nucleotides match TRBD1. CDR3 length: 12 residues. V lost 5 bases, J lost 2 bases, and 2 bases stayed unmatched. CDR1 is SQVTM, CDR2 ANQGSEA, per germline.

There are a few counts of this clonotype. The rearrangement links TRBV20-1 to TRBJ2-3; either TRBD1 or TRBD2 may fit D (5 bases each). This CDR3 is 16 amino acids long. Trimming shortened V by 0 bases and J by 1 base, and 14 bases separated the two germline ends. Germline CDR1 and CDR2: DFQATT and SNEGSKA (reference sequence). The CDR3 loop reads CSARERFGTGTDTQYF. The CDR3 DNA reads as TGCAGTGCTAGAGAGAGGTTCGGGACGGGCACAGATACGCAGTATTTT.

The chain couples TRBV29-1 to TRBJ1-2, with D perhaps matching TRBD1 (6 bases). The CDR3 extends over 15 amino acids. The V end was cut by 3 bases, the J end by 0 bases, with 14 bases between. Germline V CDR1 and CDR2: SQVTM, ANQGSEA. The CDR3 loop reads CSVDRNRGTNYGYTF. CDR3 DNA sequence: TGCAGCGTTGACAGGAATAGGGGGACTAACTATGGCTACACCTTC.

This chain uses TRBV6-4 with TRBJ2-3; 8 bases align to TRBD1. V lost 4 bases, J lost 6 bases, and 9 bases stayed unmatched. The CDR3 has 15 amino acids. Germline V CDR1 and CDR2: MRHNA, SNTAGT. CDR3 residues: CASSAEPGQVDTQYF. In DNA form, the CDR3 reads TGTGCCAGCAGTGCCGAACCGGGACAGGTTGATACGCAGTATTTT.

The V gene is TRBV7-2, the J gene TRBJ1-6; 9 bases agree with TRBD1. From germline, CDR1 is SGHTA and CDR2 FQGNSA. After removal of 3 bases from V and 10 bases from J, the junction contained 7 bases not matched to a gene. The CDR3 totals 15 residues. DNA for the CDR3: TGTGCCAGCAGCTTTACAGGGGGCGTAGGGTCACCCCTCCACTTT. Translation gives CASSFTGGVGSPLHF.